This entry is about one T cell receptor (beta chain). This sample is part of a study of CD8 T cells in Susac syndrome. Sequencing of TCR beta was carried out in blood CD8+ and CD4+ T cells. Age- and sex-matched healthy donors served as the control group. TEMRA cells were FACS-enriched, unlike CD8+ and CD4+ T cells, which were negatively isolated. The RNA, about 0.45 to 1 ug, was put through reverse transcription using random hexamers. With immunoSEQ multiplex PCR, TCR beta CDR3 was amplified across 54 Vbeta and 13 Jbeta. Each CDR3 protein is one row after TCRdb ran MiXCR on the immunoSEQ multiplex PCR reads. The repertoire holds 95,000 to 150,000 distinct CDR3 sequences, with about 93% as singletons. The TCR sequence derives from a human donor in good health. The sample taken for sequencing was CD4+ T cells from PBMCs.

This CDR3 reads CASSYGQANTEAFF. CDR3 coding DNA: TGTGCCAGCAGTTACGGACAGGCGAACACTGAAGCTTTCTTT. The chain combines TRBV6-6 with TRBJ1-1; 7 bases match TRBD1. V lost 2 bases, J lost 1 base, and 1 base stayed unmatched. There are 14 residues in the CDR3. Germline V CDR1 and CDR2: MNHNY, SVGAGI (reference sequence).